The next 25 T cell receptor beta chains were all read from a single sample in a study of beta chain features in type 1 diabetes. Study-level points and caveats: All four CD4+ subsets from Type 1 diabetes patients carried moderately but significantly shorter TCRB CDR3s.

The antigens for these receptors are not known. The investigators reverse transcribed all of the isolated RNA, so they sequenced expressed TCRB transcripts. Produced via immunoSEQ multiplex PCR; TCRdb's table is partial and in-frame only. The sample has 25,000 to 30,000 clones, approximately 51% seen once. Sequences were obtained from Tregs from blood. The receptors were sampled from a woman aged 18-30 years with type 1 diabetes.

Only a few counts were recorded for this clone. The chain couples TRBV18 to TRBJ2-7; TRBD1 matches 10 bases. In germline, CDR1 is KGHSH, CDR2 LQKENI. V trimming: 4 bases; J trimming: 2 bases; junction bases outside the gene matches: 2. CDR3 length: 14 residues. The CDR3 spells CASSRGQGAYEQYF. The CDR3 DNA reads TGTGCCAGCTCACGCGGACAGGGGGCCTACGAGCAGTACTTC.

This clone has a handful of counts. The chain is built from TRBV19 and TRBJ2-3; 9 bases are a match to TRBD2. The junction had 11 bases not matched to a gene; V was cut back by 4 bases and J by 0 bases. The CDR3 length is 18 residues. Germline lookup yields CDR1 LNHDA and CDR2 SQIVND (reference sequence). CDR3 in amino acids: CASSKGSGSGRSTDTQYF. In nucleotides, the CDR3 is TGTGCCAGTAGTAAGGGGTCGGGCAGCGGGAGGAGCACAGATACGCAGTATTTT. Combining the CDR3 with reference TRBV19 and TRBJ2-3 gives the whole variable domain DGGITQSPKYLFRKEGQNVTLSCEQNLNHDAMYWYRQDPGQGLRLIYYSQIVNDFQKGDIAEGYSVSREKKESFPLTVTSAQKNPTAFYLCASSKGSGSGRSTDTQYFGPGTRLTVL.

The chain combines TRBV5-6 with TRBJ2-6; D remains unclear. Germline V CDR1 and CDR2: SGHDT, YYEEEE. This CDR3 has 13 amino acids. V lost 4 bases, J lost 1 base, and 3 bases lay in between. The CDR3 DNA is TGTGCCAGCAGCCCGTCTGGGGCCAACGTCCTGACTTTC. Amino acids: CASSPSGANVLTF.

This clone was recorded once. The chain has TRBV18 and TRBJ2-2; possibly TRBD2 for D (6 bases). Germline loops: CDR1 KGHSH, CDR2 LQKENI. V lost 9 bases, J lost 5 bases, and 16 bases lay in between. The CDR3 runs to 14 residues. The CDR3 region has the DNA TGTGCCAGTTCGCCGGGACTTCGGACCGGGGAGCTGTTTTTT. Encoded protein: CASSPGLRTGELFF.

The chain couples TRBV7-2 to TRBJ2-7; TRBD1 aligns across 9 bases. V shed 5 bases, J shed 7 bases, and the junction held 12 bases outside the gene matches. CDR1 and CDR2 (germline): SGHTA, FQGNSA. The CDR3 is made up of 15 amino acids. CDR3 protein: CASSLDRGFRGEQYF. In DNA form, the CDR3 reads TGTGCCAGCAGCCTCGACAGGGGGTTTAGGGGGGAGCAGTACTTC.

The V gene is TRBV16, the J gene TRBJ1-1; D uncertain. V shed 4 bases and J shed 5 bases, with 5 bases lying between them. The CDR3 has 11 amino acids. Per the germline V gene, CDR1 is KGHSY and CDR2 is FQNENV. CDR3 nucleotide sequence: TGTGCCAGCAGCCTAGCAACTGAAGCTTTCTTT. Translating it yields CASSLATEAFF.

The table lists this clone with a few counts. This chain links TRBV18 with TRBJ1-5; weak D call: TRBD1 (5 bases). This CDR3 is 15 amino acids long. Germline V gives CDR1 KGHSH, CDR2 LQKENI. Trimming cost V 2 bases and J 4 bases, with 12 bases left between them. The CDR3 bases are TGTGCCAGCTCACCAAATACCGGGGGTAATCAGCCCCAGCATTTT. Translating gives CASSPNTGGNQPQHF.

V and J are TRBV7-2 and TRBJ1-2; D perhaps matches TRBD1 (6 bases). V lost 1 base, J lost 7 bases, and 10 bases lay in between. Looked up from germline, CDR1 is SGHTA and CDR2 is FQGNSA. This CDR3 has 13 residues. CDR3 DNA sequence: TGTGCCAGCAGCTTAGGACAGGAGATTGGCTACACCTTC. It translates to CASSLGQEIGYTF.

V gene TRBV25-1 combines with J gene TRBJ2-5; 9 nucleotides align to TRBD1. There are 15 residues in the CDR3. Per germline, CDR1 MGHDK and CDR2 SYGVNS. V was clipped by 6 bases and J by 0 bases; unmatched bases: 5. In DNA, the CDR3 is TGTGCCAGCAGCCGGGACAGGGAGTACCAAGAGACCCAGTACTTC. Protein: CASSRDREYQETQYF.

As regards this clone: Other DNA sequences of this sample code for an identical CDR3. The J gene is TRBJ1-5, the V gene TRBV10-2; a weak D match, TRBD1 (5 bases). The germline gives CDR1 WSHSY, CDR2 SAAADI. The CDR3 has 12 residues. Trimming pared 2 bases from V and 10 bases from J, leaving 9 bases between. CDR3 DNA sequence: TGCGCCAGCAGTGAGAGGGGTCAACCCCAGCATTTT. This encodes CASSERGQPQHF.

This clone has more than one count but fewer than ten. A much larger clone lies one base from this, so it may be a read error. The CDR3 spells CASSQEGDNTEAFF. CDR3 coding DNA: TGTGCCAGCAGCCAAGAGGGCGACAACACTGAAGCTTTCTTT. V is TRBV5-6 and J is TRBJ1-1, with D unresolved. The V end lost 4 bases, the J end lost 2 bases, and 12 bases lay between the germline ends. The CDR3 contains 14 residues. CDR1 is SGHDT, CDR2 YYEEEE, per germline.

The V call is TRBV7-9, the J call TRBJ2-2; D ambiguous. The ends were cut back, 5 bases at V and 1 base at J, with 11 bases in the middle. Germline V gene lookup returns CDR1 SEHNR and CDR2 FQNEAQ (reference sequence). CDR3 size: 15 residues. CDR3 amino acids: CASSPRAQNTGELFF. CDR3 sequence (DNA): TGTGCCAGCAGCCCCCGAGCCCAGAACACCGGGGAGCTGTTTTTT. The whole variable domain, remainder taken from reference TRBV7-9 and TRBJ2-2, is DTGVSQNPRHKITKRGQNVTFRCDPISEHNRLYWYRQTLGQGPEFLTYFQNEAQLEKSRLLSDRFSAERPKGSFSTLEIQRTEQGDSAMYLCASSPRAQNTGELFFGEGSRLTVL.

In its sample, this clone was seen a few times. The rearrangement joins TRBV29-1 to TRBJ1-2; perhaps TRBD1 as D (5 bases). The CDR3 length is 15 residues. V lost 0 bases to trimming and J lost 4 bases, with 15 bases between them. Germline CDR1 and CDR2: SQVTM and ANQGSEA. The CDR3 DNA sequence: TGCAGCGTTGAAGATCCGGAGGGGAAAACCTATGGCTACACCTTC. This encodes CSVEDPEGKTYGYTF.

The chain links TRBV28 to TRBJ2-5; D is undetermined. The CDR3 sequence is 11 residues long. Between the trimmed V and J ends, which lost 8 bases and 5 bases, there was a span of 9 bases. Germline V CDR1 and CDR2: MDHEN, SYDVKM. Here the CDR3 DNA reads TGTGCCAGCGCCCCGGGTGAGACCCAGTACTTC. It is translated as CASAPGETQYF.

This clone was observed a few times. The J gene is TRBJ2-5, the V gene TRBV11-2; 11 nucleotides match TRBD2. CDR1 SGHAT and CDR2 FQNNGV come from the germline V gene. The trim removed 6 bases at V and 5 bases at J, leaving 11 bases unmatched. This CDR3 has 16 residues. CDR3 protein: CASSDWLAGGRETQYF. The CDR3 nucleotides read TGTGCCAGCAGTGACTGGCTAGCGGGAGGTAGGGAGACCCAGTACTTC. Full variable domain (remainder filled in from reference TRBV11-2 and TRBJ2-5): EAGVAQSPRYKIIEKRQSVAFWCNPISGHATLYWYQQILGQGPKLLIQFQNNGVVDDSQLPKDRFSAERLKGVDSTLKIQPAKLEDSAVYLCASSDWLAGGRETQYFGPGTRLLVL.

This clone has only a few counts. V is TRBV14 and J is TRBJ2-1; 11 bases are shared with TRBD2. This CDR3 has 18 amino acids. After removal of 2 bases from V and 6 bases from J, the junction contained 12 bases not matched to a gene. The V gene's germline CDR1 is SGHDN and CDR2 FVKESK. The CDR3 spells CASSQWRTRLAGTNEQFF. The CDR3 coding sequence is TGTGCCAGCAGCCAATGGAGAACTCGACTAGCGGGGACCAATGAGCAGTTCTTC.

The sample holds a few counts of this clone. V is TRBV7-2 and J is TRBJ1-4; weak D call: TRBD1 (6 bases). Germline CDR1 reads SGHTA; CDR2 reads FQGNSA. The CDR3 is 17 residues long. Trimming took 3 bases from V and 0 from J, leaving 14 bases between them. CDR3 protein: CASSLVGALATNEKLFF. The CDR3 DNA reads TGTGCCAGCAGCTTGGTGGGGGCCCTTGCAACTAATGAAAAACTGTTTTTT.

The chain carries TRBV27 and TRBJ1-5; 7 bases map to TRBD1. V shed 7 bases, J shed 4 bases, and the junction held 7 bases outside the gene matches. Germline CDR1 MNHEY, CDR2 SMNVEV (reference sequence). CDR3 length: 14 residues. The CDR3 nucleotides read TGTGCCAGCAAGCAGGGGGGCATGAATCAGCCCCAGCATTTT. Its translation is CASKQGGMNQPQHF.

The chain recombines TRBV7-2 with TRBJ1-5; perhaps TRBD1 as D (6 bases). This CDR3 has 16 residues. V lost 3 bases and J 6 bases, leaving 18 bases between the germline ends. Looked up from germline, CDR1 is SGHTA and CDR2 is FQGNSA. CDR3 in amino acids: CASSLHAGGVGQPQHF. In nucleotides, the CDR3 is TGTGCCAGCAGCTTGCACGCGGGGGGCGTGGGTCAGCCCCAGCATTTT.

V usage is TRBV28 and J usage is TRBJ2-7, with a possible D match to TRBD2 (6 bases). This CDR3 is built from 17 residues. Looked up from germline, CDR1 is MDHEN and CDR2 is SYDVKM. V shed 6 bases and J shed 2 bases, with 23 bases lying between them. The CDR3 spells CASSSDRETTIPYEQYV. The CDR3 nucleotides are TGTGCCAGCAGCTCGGACCGGGAGACTACTATCCCCTACGAGCAGTACGTC.

The chain carries TRBV6-1 and TRBJ1-2; TRBD1 matches 8 bases. From germline, CDR1 is MNHNS and CDR2 SASEGT. This CDR3 has 15 amino acids. The junction had 8 bases not matched to a gene; V was cut back by 4 bases and J by 4 bases. The CDR3 nucleotides are TGTGCCAGCAGTGGGGGGCAGGGGGCAACCTATGGCTACACCTTC. It yields the protein CASSGGQGATYGYTF.

The rearrangement links TRBV10-3 to TRBJ1-2; D is possibly TRBD1 (5 bases). The CDR3 totals 14 residues. The germline gives CDR1 ENHRY, CDR2 SYGVKD. Trimming removed 6 bases at V and 2 bases at J, with 13 bases between. The CDR3 coding sequence is TGTGCCATCAGGGCGGGGACGGTCAACTATGGCTACACCTTC. Protein sequence: CAIRAGTVNYGYTF.

This chain uses TRBV30 with TRBJ1-6; D is uncertain. Germline V gives CDR1 GTSNPN, CDR2 SVGIG (reference sequence). CDR3 length: 13 residues. Trimming left V 2 bases short and J 6 bases short, with 8 bases between. CDR3: CAWSLSSNSPLHF. The CDR3 bases are TGTGCCTGGAGTCTTAGCTCTAATTCACCCCTCCACTTT. The full variable domain, with the rest looked up from reference TRBV30 and TRBJ1-6, is SQTIHQWPATLVQPVGSPLSLECTVEGTSNPNLYWYRQAAGRGLQLLFYSVGIGQISSEVPQNLSASRPQDRQFILSSKKLLLSDSGFYLCAWSLSSNSPLHFGNGTRLTVT.

The chain combines TRBV7-9 with TRBJ2-1; 10 nucleotides match TRBD2. Germline V gene data show CDR1 as SEHNR and CDR2 as FQNEAQ (reference sequence). V gave up 1 base and J gave up 4 bases; unmatched junction bases: 7. This CDR3 has 17 residues. The CDR3 DNA sequence: TGTGCCAGCAGCTTAGTATCAGTAGCGGGAGGTTACAATGAGCAGTTCTTC. Encoded protein: CASSLVSVAGGYNEQFF.

J is TRBJ2-1 and V is TRBV15; maybe TRBD2 (5 bases). This CDR3 has 13 amino acids. Germline V gene lookup returns CDR1 LNHNV and CDR2 YYDKDF (reference sequence). The V end was cut by 8 bases, the J end by 9 bases, with 17 bases between. CDR3 in DNA: TGTGCCACCTCCGGGGAATTAATATCTGAGCAGTTCTTC. It is translated as CATSGELISEQFF.